This T cell receptor (beta chain) appears in the sequencing data of a study of technical replicates of blood from several donors. The method was immunoSEQ multiplex PCR; TCRdb's version includes in-frame clones alone and lacks a portion of them. The data hold 66,000 or so clones, with more than 95% observed a single time. Germline CDR1 and CDR2: MNHEY and SMNVEV (reference sequence). This CDR3 spans 14 amino acids. With V trimmed by 10 bases and J by 4 bases, 8 bases remained unmatched. Only one count was recorded for this clone. Material: T cells isolated from PBMCs. This sequence joins TRBV27 and TRBJ2-3; 10 bases fit TRBD2. The TCR was taken from a human donor in good health. Here the CDR3 DNA reads TGTGCCACCCAGGCTAGCGGGGGCTCAGATACGCAGTATTTT. This gives the protein CATQASGGSDTQYF.